This T cell receptor (beta chain) was sequenced during a study of blood T cell repertoires in COVID-19. TCRdb's copy holds only in-frame clones and misses some; the assay was immunoSEQ multiplex PCR. The table lists about 170,000 clones, approximately 80% of them singletons. Germline lookup yields CDR1 SGHRS and CDR2 YFSETQ. The CDR3 totals 17 residues. With V trimmed by 4 bases and J by 1 base, 13 bases remained unmatched. The clonotype comes from a man aged 50-59 years who had recovered from COVID-19. This chain connects TRBV5-1 to TRBJ2-5; 7 bases match TRBD2. The sample taken for sequencing was PBMCs or T cells enriched from blood (not recorded which). The DNA for the CDR3 is TGCGCCAGCAGCGCATTCGGGGGGTCGTCGGGCCAAGAGACCCAGTACTTC. Translation gives CASSAFGGSSGQETQYF.